This T cell receptor (beta chain) was captured by sequencing in a study of blood T cell repertoires in COVID-19 (dated by TCRdb to 2020 to 2021). With regard to the full study: Samples covering the acute and convalescent phases of COVID-19 were provided by collaborators in the United States, Italy and Spain. The material from the prospective study consisted of cDNA or gDNA derived from T cells, B-cell-depleted T cells, or PBMCs. Deeply sampled blood TCRbeta repertoires from subjects exposed to, actively infected with, or recovered from COVID-19 were included in the dataset. The repertoires were released in a freely available public database meant as a resource for research on the immune response to SARS-CoV-2. Samples were obtained from the ongoing ImmuneRACE study (first 160 participants) and from approximately 1,200 subjects provided by 6 global collaborators. Sample metadata almost always included a de-identified subject ID, COVID-19 status, age in years and sex. Where available, HLA class I and class II types were taken from metadata supplied by the sample provider and were not determined by assay-based typing. Results and caveats for the whole study, not just this receptor: The quantity of clinical and demographic metadata differed by source and by participant and was supplied without curation.

TCRbeta CDR3 regions were amplified from genomic DNA by means of the immunoSEQ Assay, a bias-controlled multiplex PCR. From the authors' description of their analysis: The number of nucleated cells in each sample was estimated by amplification of reference gene primers within the assay. Sequence reads were collapsed and filtered to measure the absolute abundance of every unique TCRbeta CDR3 rearrangement. For each sample, productive Simpson clonality was calculated as the square root of Simpson's diversity index across productive rearrangements. The immuneACCESS repertoire file appears here via TCRdb, limited to in-frame rearrangements. These files lack a portion of the clones; in checked studies, under half of the deficit traces to unresolved V genes, and the cause of the others is not known. That table supplies the V and J calls and clone size; D and trimming were determined from the DNA. This sample holds around 54,000 clones; 90% were observed only once. In total, the top ten clones hold 7% to 9% of the sample.

The collaborating institutions used their own protocols to collect whole blood in K2EDTA tubes. For TCRbeta analysis, collaborators shipped samples in one of three forms: frozen whole blood, isolated PBMCs, or DNA extracted from either of those sample types. Remarks on this clone: Its target antigen remains unknown. It has no much larger one-base neighbor in the sample; base qualities were not kept.

V and J are truncated by 1 base and 1 base respectively, leaving an intervening sequence of 13 bases. Looking up the germline V gene yields CDR1 LGHNT and CDR2 FRNRAP. The CDR3 spans 16 residues, from the cysteine through the phenylalanine. The entry retains the CDR3 DNA only, 48 bases that are in frame from base 1. The sequence came from a middle-aged woman with active COVID-19. The sequencing input was peripheral blood. The chain was built from TRBV12-5 and TRBJ1-1; a tentative D call is TRBD1 (6 bases match). The CDR3 has the sequence CASGLEFSQGNTEAFF. The nucleotides read TGTGCTAGTGGTTTGGAATTCTCACAGGGGAACACTGAAGCTTTCTTT. The variable domain in full, with residues beyond the CDR3 obtained from the reference TRBV12-5 and TRBJ1-1 genes, is DARVTQTPRHKVTEMGQEVTMRCQPILGHNTVFWYRQTMMQGLELLAYFRNRAPLDDSGMPKDRFSAEMPDATLATLKIQPSEPRDSAVYFCASGLEFSQGNTEAFFGQGTRLTVV.